These 14 T cell receptor beta chains were sequenced from one sample in a study of blood T cells in healthy people across ages. A J-beta primer mix and a sample-barcoded 5' primer were used in a second PCR of about 6 to 12 cycles. Via MiXCR, TCRdb re-called the 5' RACE reads, giving one row per CDR3 protein. The table records roughly 1.9 million distinct CDR3 sequences, roughly 43% of them present only once. Sequencing input: blood. These receptors were collected from a human donor in good health.

The chain couples TRBV24-1 to TRBJ2-4; TRBD1 matches 9 bases. V trimming: 3 bases; J trimming: 8 bases; junction bases outside the gene matches: 7. Germline assignment: CDR1 KGHDR and CDR2 SFDVKD. The CDR3 sequence is 15 residues long. CDR3 loop: CATSDGQGRTDIQYF. CDR3 in DNA: TGTGCCACCAGTGATGGACAGGGGCGCACGGACATTCAGTACTTC.

As for this clonotype: This could be a read error, since a much larger clone is one nucleotide away. This chain connects TRBV20-1 to TRBJ2-5; D is unresolved. CDR3 length: 13 amino acids. Deletions cut 5 bases from V and 5 bases from J, with 15 bases between. The V gene's germline CDR1 is DFQATT and CDR2 SNEGSKA (reference sequence). CDR3 in amino acids: CSAAITVRETQYF. Written as DNA, the CDR3 is TGCAGTGCTGCCATAACAGTACGGGAGACCCAGTACTTC.

The DNA for the CDR3 is TGTGCCACCAGTGCCGCCGGGGGCTATGGCTACACCTTC. Translation: CATSAAGGYGYTF. The chain couples TRBV24-1 to TRBJ1-2; a weak D match, TRBD1 (5 bases). CDR3 length equals 13 residues. The germline V gene encodes CDR1 KGHDR and CDR2 SFDVKD. V lost 5 bases to trimming and J lost 4 bases, with 10 bases between them.

Comments on this clonotype: At one boundary the junction diverges from the germline segment, which might be a read error. The gene calls are TRBV20-1 and TRBJ2-5, with D possibly being TRBD2 (8 bases). The germline V gene has CDR1 DFQATT and CDR2 SNEGSKA (reference sequence). This CDR3 is built from 15 residues. As DNA, the CDR3 is TGCAGTGCTAGAGAGGCACGCGGGGGGACAGAGACCCATTACTTC. Translation gives CSAREARGGTETHYF.

The chain uses TRBV27 and TRBJ1-1; TRBD1 is a possible D gene (6 bases). Germline assignment: CDR1 MNHEY and CDR2 SMNVEV (reference sequence). This CDR3 spans 14 amino acids. V gave up 7 bases and J gave up 1 base, with 13 bases separating them. The CDR3: CASNGRGPNTEAFF. The CDR3 DNA reads TGTGCCAGCAATGGCAGGGGTCCGAACACTGAAGCTTTCTTT.

This clonotype was observed a few times. This chain joins TRBV9 and TRBJ2-1, with TRBD2 identical over 10 bases. With V trimmed by 0 bases and J by 6 bases, 6 bases remained unmatched. The germline V gene has CDR1 SGDLS and CDR2 YYNGEE. The CDR3 loop spans 16 amino acids. The chain's CDR3 is CASSVVHGTSVNEQFF. As DNA, the CDR3 is TGTGCCAGCAGCGTAGTTCATGGGACTAGCGTCAATGAGCAGTTCTTC.

For this clonotype: Relative to the germline gene, one junction end is altered; a read error may explain this. The chain uses TRBV4-1 and TRBJ2-3, with 7 bases aligning to TRBD1. This CDR3 region has 14 residues. Germline V gene lookup returns CDR1 MGHRA and CDR2 YSYEKL. The CDR3 here is CAGSQGDSTDTQYF. CDR3 bases: TGCGCCGGCAGCCAGGGGGATAGCACAGATACGCAGTATTTT.

The chain is built from TRBV7-6 and TRBJ1-2; 11 nucleotides align to TRBD1. This CDR3 region has 16 residues. The germline V gene has CDR1 SGHVS and CDR2 FNYEAQ. V was pared by 3 bases and J by 4 bases, with 7 bases of the junction left unmatched. The DNA for the CDR3 is TGTGCCAGCAGCTTCGGACAGGGGGCGCTGGGCTATGGCTACACCTTC. Translating it yields CASSFGQGALGYGYTF.

The V call is TRBV20-1, the J call TRBJ2-3, with a weak D call TRBD1 (6 bases). Germline CDR1 and CDR2: DFQATT and SNEGSKA (reference sequence). This CDR3 has 17 amino acids. V was pared by 0 bases and J by 2 bases, with 18 bases between. Here the CDR3 DNA reads TGCAGTGCTAGAGATCCCCCCAGACAGGTAGACACAGATACGCAGTATTTT. Translation: CSARDPPRQVDTDTQYF.

The chain is built from TRBV25-1 and TRBJ2-7; the D is unclear. Germline V gives CDR1 MGHDK, CDR2 SYGVNS. Deletions cut 8 bases from V and 2 bases from J, with 10 bases between. The CDR3 has 12 amino acids. CDR3 DNA sequence: TGTGCCAGCCTCAATCCAACCTACGAGCAGTACTTC. Its protein product is CASLNPTYEQYF.

This clonotype came up a few times. The V call is TRBV3-1, the J call TRBJ2-3, with D unresolved. CDR3 length: 11 amino acids. CDR1 LGHDT and CDR2 YNNKEL come from the germline V gene (reference sequence). The V end lost 11 bases, the J end lost 4 bases, and 10 bases lay between the germline ends. The CDR3 loop is CAAAISDTQYF. The DNA of the CDR3 is TGTGCCGCAGCTATTTCAGATACGCAGTATTTT.

The chain uses TRBV20-1 and TRBJ2-1, with TRBD1 matching 7 bases. Germline V gives CDR1 DFQATT, CDR2 SNEGSKA (reference sequence). V shed 6 bases and J 4 bases; nucleotides not matched to a gene: 9. The CDR3 covers 14 residues. The CDR3 spells CSALLQGWYNEQFF. CDR3 DNA: TGCAGTGCGCTACTACAGGGGTGGTACAATGAGCAGTTCTTC.

This chain uses TRBV7-2 with TRBJ2-3; 8 bases line up with TRBD2. CDR3 length: 14 residues. The ends lost 8 bases at V and 4 bases at J; junction bases unmatched: 8. CDR1 is SGHTA, CDR2 FQGNSA, per germline. CDR3 amino acids: CASAARGDADTQYF. The CDR3 DNA sequence: TGTGCCAGCGCCGCGCGGGGGGACGCAGATACGCAGTATTTT. Full variable domain (outside the CDR3, taken from reference TRBV7-2 and TRBJ2-3): GAGVSQSPSNKVTEKGKDVELRCDPISGHTALYWYRQSLGQGLEFLIYFQGNSAPDKSGLPSDRFSAERTGGSVSTLTIQRTQQEDSAVYLCASAARGDADTQYFGPGTRLTVL.

Only a few counts were recorded for this clonotype. The chain carries TRBV9 and TRBJ1-4, with a possible D match to TRBD1 (5 bases). V shed 3 bases and J shed 8 bases, with 20 bases lying between them. CDR1 and CDR2 (germline): SGDLS, YYNGEE. The CDR3 totals 16 residues. CDR3 in amino acids: CASSGTNQGWSEKLFF. The CDR3, as DNA: TGTGCCAGCAGCGGGACCAACCAGGGATGGAGCGAAAAACTGTTTTTT.